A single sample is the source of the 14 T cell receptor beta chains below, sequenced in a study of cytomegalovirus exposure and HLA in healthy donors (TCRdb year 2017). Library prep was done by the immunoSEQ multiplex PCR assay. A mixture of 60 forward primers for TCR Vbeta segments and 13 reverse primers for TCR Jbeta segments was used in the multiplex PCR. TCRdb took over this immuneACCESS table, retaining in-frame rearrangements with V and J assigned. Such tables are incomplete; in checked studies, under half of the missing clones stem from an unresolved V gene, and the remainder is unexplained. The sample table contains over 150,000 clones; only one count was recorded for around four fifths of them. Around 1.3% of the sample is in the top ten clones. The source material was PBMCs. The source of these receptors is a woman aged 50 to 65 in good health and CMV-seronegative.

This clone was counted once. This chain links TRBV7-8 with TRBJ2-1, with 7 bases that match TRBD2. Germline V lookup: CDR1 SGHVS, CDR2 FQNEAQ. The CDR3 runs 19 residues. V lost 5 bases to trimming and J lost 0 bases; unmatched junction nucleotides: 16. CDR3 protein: CASSGRAGPIPRSYNEQFF. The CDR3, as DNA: TGTGCCAGCAGCGGGAGGGCAGGGCCAATCCCCCGCTCCTACAATGAGCAGTTCTTC. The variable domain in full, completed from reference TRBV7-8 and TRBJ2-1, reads GAGVSQSPRYKVAKRGQDVALRCDPISGHVSLFWYQQALGQGPEFLTYFQNEAQLDKSGLPSDRFFAERPEGSVSTLKIQRTQQEDSAVYLCASSGRAGPIPRSYNEQFFGPGTRLTVL.

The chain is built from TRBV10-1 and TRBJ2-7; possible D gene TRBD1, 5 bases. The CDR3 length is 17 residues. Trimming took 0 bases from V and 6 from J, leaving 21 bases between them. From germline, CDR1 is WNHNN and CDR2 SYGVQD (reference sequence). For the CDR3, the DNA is TGCGCCAGCAGTGAGTCTAGCCCCGGACAAGGCGGCGCCGAGCAGTACTTC. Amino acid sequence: CASSESSPGQGGAEQYF.

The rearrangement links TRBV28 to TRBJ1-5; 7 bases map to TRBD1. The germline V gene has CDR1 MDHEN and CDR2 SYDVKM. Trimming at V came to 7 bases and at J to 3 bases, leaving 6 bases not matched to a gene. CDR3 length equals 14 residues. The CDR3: CASNSGTVNQPQHF. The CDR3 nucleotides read TGTGCCAGCAATTCCGGGACAGTCAATCAGCCCCAGCATTTT.

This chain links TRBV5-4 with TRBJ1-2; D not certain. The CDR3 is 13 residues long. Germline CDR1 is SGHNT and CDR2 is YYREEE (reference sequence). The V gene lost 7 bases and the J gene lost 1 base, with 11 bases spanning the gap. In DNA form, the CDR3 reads TGTGCCAGCCCCCGGGGAGATAACTATGGCTACACCTTC. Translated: CASPRGDNYGYTF.

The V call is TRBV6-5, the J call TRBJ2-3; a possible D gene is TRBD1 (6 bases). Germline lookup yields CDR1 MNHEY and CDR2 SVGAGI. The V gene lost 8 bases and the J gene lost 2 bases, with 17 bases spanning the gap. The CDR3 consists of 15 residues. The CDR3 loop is CASGEQGVSTDTQYF. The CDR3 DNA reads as TGTGCCAGCGGAGAACAGGGAGTGTCCACAGATACGCAGTATTTT.

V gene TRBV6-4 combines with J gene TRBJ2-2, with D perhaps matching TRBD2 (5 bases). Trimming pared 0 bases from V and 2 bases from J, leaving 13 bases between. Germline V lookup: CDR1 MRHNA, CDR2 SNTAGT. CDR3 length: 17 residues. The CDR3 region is CASSDSREDSNTGELFF. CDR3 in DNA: TGTGCCAGCAGTGACTCAAGAGAGGACTCAAACACCGGGGAGCTGTTTTTT.

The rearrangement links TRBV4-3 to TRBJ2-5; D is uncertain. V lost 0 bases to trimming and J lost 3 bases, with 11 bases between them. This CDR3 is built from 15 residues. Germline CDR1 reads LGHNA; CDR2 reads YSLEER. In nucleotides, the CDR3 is TGCGCCAGCAGCCAAGAACAAAGTCTAGAAGAGACCCAGTACTTC. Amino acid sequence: CASSQEQSLEETQYF.

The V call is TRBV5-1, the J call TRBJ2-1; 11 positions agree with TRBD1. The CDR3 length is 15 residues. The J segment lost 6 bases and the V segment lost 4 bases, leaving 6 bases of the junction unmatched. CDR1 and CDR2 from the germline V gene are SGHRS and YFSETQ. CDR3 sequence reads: CASSRGQGAVNEQFF. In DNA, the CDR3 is TGCGCCAGCAGCCGCGGACAGGGGGCAGTCAATGAGCAGTTCTTC. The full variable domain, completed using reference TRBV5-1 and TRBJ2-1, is KAGVTQTPRYLIKTRGQQVTLSCSPISGHRSVSWYQQTPGQGLQFLFEYFSETQRNKGNFPGRFSGRQFSNSRSEMNVSTLELGDSALYLCASSRGQGAVNEQFFGPGTRLTVL.

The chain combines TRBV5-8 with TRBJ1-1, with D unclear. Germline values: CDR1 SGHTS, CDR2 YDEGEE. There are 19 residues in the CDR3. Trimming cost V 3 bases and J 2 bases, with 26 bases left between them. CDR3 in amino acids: CASSYPMGQTPVGNTEAFF. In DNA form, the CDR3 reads TGTGCCAGCAGCTACCCTATGGGCCAGACCCCCGTGGGTAACACTGAAGCTTTCTTT.

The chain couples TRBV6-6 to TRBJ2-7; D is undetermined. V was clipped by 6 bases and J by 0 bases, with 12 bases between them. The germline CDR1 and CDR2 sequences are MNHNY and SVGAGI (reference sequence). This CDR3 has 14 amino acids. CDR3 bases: TGTGCCAGCAGACCCCCTTTGAGCTCCTACGAGCAGTACTTC. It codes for CASRPPLSSYEQYF.

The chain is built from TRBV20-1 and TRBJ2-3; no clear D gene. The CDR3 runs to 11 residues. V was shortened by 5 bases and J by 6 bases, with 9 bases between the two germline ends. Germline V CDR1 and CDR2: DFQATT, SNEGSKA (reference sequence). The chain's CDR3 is CSAGRSDTQYF. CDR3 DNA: TGCAGTGCTGGTCGGAGTGATACGCAGTATTTT.

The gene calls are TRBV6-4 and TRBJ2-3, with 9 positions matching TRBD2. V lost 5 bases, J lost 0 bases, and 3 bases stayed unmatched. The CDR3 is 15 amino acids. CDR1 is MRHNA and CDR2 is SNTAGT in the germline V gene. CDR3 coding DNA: TGTGCCAGCAGTCCCACTAGCGGGAGCACAGATACGCAGTATTTT. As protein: CASSPTSGSTDTQYF.

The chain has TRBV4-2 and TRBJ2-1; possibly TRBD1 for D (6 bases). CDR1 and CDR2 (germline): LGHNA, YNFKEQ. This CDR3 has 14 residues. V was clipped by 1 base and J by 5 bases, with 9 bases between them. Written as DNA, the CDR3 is TGTGCCAGCAGCCAAGCAGGGGTGAACAATGAGCAGTTCTTC. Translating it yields CASSQAGVNNEQFF.

CDR3 nucleotide sequence: TGTGCCAGCAGTTTATCTCGGAGGGTTGGCAATCAGCCCCAGCATTTT. It translates to CASSLSRRVGNQPQHF. The gene calls are TRBV27 and TRBJ1-5; the D is unclear. CDR1 and CDR2 from the germline V gene are MNHEY and SMNVEV (reference sequence). Trimming removed 0 bases at V and 2 bases at J, with 11 bases between. The CDR3 is made up of 16 amino acids.